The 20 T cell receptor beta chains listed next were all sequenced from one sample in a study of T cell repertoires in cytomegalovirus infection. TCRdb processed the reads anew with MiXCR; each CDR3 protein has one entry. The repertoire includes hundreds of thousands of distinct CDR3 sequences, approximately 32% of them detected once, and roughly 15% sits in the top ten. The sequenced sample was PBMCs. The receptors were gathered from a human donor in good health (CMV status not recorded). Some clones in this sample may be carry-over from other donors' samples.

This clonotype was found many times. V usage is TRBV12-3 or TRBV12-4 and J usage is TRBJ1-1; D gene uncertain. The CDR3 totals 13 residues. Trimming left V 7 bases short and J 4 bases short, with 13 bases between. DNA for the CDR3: TGTGCCAGCATCTCCCGCCCTGGCACTGAAGCTTTCTTT. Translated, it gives CASISRPGTEAFF.

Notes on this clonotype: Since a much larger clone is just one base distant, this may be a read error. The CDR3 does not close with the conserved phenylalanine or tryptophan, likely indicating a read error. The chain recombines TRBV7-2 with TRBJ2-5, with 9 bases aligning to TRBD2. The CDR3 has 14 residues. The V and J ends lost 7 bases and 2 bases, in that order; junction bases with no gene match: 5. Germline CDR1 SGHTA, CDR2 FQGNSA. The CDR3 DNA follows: TGTGCCAGCAAAAGCGGGGGGATTCAAGAGACCCAGTACTTA. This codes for CASKSGGIQETQYL.

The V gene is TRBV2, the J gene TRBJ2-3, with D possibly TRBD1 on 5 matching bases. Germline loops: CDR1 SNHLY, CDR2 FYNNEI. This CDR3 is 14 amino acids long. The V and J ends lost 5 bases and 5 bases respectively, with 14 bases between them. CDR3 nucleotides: TGTGCCAGCAGTTCCGACAGCGAATTAGATACGCAGTATTTT. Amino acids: CASSSDSELDTQYF.

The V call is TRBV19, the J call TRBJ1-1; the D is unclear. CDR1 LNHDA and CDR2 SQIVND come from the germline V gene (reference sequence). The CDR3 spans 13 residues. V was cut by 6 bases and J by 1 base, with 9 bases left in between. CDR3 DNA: TGTGCCAGTAGCCCACCAGAGAACACTGAAGCTTTCTTT. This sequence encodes CASSPPENTEAFF.

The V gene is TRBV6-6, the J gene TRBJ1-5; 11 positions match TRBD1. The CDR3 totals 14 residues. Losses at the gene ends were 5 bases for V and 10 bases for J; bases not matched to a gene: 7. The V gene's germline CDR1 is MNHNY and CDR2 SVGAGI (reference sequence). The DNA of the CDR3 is TGTGCCAGCAGTGGAGGACAGGGGGCGAGCCCCCAGCATTTT. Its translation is CASSGGQGASPQHF.

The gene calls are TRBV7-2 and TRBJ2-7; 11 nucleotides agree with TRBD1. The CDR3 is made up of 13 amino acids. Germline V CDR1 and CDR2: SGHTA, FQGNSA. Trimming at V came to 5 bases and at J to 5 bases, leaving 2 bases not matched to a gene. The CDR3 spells CASSRDRGNEQYF. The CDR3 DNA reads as TGTGCCAGCAGCCGGGACAGGGGGAACGAGCAGTACTTC.

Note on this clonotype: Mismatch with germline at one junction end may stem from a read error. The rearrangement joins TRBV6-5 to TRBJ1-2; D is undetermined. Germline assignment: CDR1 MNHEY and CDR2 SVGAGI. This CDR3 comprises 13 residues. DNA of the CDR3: TGTGCCCGCAGTGGGGAGCTTCTCTATGGCTACACCTTC. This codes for CARSGELLYGYTF.

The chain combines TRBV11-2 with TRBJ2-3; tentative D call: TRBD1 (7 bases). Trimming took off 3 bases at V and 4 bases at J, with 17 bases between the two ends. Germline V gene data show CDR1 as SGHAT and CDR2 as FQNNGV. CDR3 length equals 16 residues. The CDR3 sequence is CASSLGPGGQADTQYF. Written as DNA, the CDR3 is TGTGCCAGCAGCTTGGGACCAGGGGGGCAGGCAGATACGCAGTATTTT.

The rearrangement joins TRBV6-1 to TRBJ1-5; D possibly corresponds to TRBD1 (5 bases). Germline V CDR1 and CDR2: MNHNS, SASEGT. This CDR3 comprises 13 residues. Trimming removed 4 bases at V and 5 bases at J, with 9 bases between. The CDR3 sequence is CASSAARDQPQHF. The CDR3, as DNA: TGTGCCAGCAGTGCAGCCAGGGATCAGCCCCAGCATTTT.

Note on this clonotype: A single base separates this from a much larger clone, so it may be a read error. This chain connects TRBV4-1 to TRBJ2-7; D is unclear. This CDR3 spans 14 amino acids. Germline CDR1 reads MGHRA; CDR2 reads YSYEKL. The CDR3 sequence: CSSSLHLVNYEQYF. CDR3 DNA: TGCTCCAGCAGCCTCCACCTGGTTAACTACGAGCAGTACTTC.

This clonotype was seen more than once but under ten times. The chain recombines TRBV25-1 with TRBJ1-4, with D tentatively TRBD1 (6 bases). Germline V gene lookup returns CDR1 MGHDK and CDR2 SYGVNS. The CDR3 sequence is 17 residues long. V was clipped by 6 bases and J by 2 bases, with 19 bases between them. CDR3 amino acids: CASRGQEGEGTNEKLFF. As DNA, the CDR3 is TGTGCCAGCAGAGGGCAGGAGGGGGAAGGGACTAATGAAAAACTGTTTTTT.

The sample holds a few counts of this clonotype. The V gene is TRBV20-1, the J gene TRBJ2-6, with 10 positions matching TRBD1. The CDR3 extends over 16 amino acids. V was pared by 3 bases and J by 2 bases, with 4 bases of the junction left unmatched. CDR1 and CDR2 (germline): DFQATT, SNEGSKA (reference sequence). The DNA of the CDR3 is TGCAGTGCTAGGGACAGGGGGAATCCTGGGGCCAACGTCCTGACTTTC. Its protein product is CSARDRGNPGANVLTF.

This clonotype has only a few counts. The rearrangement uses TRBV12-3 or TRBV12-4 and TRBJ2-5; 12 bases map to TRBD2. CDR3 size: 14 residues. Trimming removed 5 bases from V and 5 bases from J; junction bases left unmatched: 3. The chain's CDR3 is CASSRLAGAETQYF. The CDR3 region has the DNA TGTGCCAGCAGTCGACTAGCGGGGGCGGAGACCCAGTACTTC.

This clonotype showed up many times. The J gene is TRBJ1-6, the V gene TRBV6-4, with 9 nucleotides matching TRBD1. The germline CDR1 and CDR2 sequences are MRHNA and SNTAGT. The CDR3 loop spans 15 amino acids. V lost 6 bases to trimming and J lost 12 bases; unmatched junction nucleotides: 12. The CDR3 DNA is TGTGCCAGCAGCGCCTCCGGGACAGGGAGCTTACCCCTCCACTTT. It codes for CASSASGTGSLPLHF.

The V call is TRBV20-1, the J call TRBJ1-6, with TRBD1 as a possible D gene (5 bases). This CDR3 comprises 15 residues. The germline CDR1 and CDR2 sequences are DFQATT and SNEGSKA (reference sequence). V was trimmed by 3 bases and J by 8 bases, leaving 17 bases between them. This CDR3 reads CSARLPVQVYSPLHF. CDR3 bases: TGCAGTGCTAGGCTCCCGGTACAGGTCTATTCACCCCTCCACTTT.

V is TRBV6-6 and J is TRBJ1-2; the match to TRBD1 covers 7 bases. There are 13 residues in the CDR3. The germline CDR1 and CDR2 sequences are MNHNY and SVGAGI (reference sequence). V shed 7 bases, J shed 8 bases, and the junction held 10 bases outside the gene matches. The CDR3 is CASNADRVGGYTF. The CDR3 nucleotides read TGTGCCAGCAATGCCGACAGGGTAGGCGGCTACACCTTC.

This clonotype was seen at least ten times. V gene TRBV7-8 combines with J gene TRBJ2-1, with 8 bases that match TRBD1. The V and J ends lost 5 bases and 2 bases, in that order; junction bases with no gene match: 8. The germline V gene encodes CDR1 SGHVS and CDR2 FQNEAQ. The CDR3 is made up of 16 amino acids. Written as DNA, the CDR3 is TGTGCCAGCAGCGGCCGGGACAGGCTTACCTACAATGAGCAGTTCTTC. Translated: CASSGRDRLTYNEQFF.

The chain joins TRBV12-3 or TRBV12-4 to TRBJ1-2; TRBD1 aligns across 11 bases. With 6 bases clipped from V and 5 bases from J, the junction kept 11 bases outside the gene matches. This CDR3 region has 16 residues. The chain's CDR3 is CASSPGQGALNYGYTF. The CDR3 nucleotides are TGTGCCAGCAGCCCCGGACAGGGGGCGCTTAATTATGGCTACACCTTC.

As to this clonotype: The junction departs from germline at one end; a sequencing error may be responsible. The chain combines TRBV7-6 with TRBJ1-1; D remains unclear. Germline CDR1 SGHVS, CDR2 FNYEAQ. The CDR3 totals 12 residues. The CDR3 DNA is TGTGCCAGCAGCTTGGGGTTCACTGTAGCTTTCTTT. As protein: CASSLGFTVAFF.

For the CDR3, the DNA is TGTGCCAGCAGCTTAGGGACGGGACTGTTGGTTGAAGCTTTCTTT. This encodes CASSLGTGLLVEAFF. The rearrangement joins TRBV7-2 to TRBJ1-1; D perhaps matches TRBD1 (5 bases). Germline values: CDR1 SGHTA, CDR2 FQGNSA. This CDR3 spans 15 amino acids. V lost 1 base and J 7 bases, leaving 16 bases between the germline ends.